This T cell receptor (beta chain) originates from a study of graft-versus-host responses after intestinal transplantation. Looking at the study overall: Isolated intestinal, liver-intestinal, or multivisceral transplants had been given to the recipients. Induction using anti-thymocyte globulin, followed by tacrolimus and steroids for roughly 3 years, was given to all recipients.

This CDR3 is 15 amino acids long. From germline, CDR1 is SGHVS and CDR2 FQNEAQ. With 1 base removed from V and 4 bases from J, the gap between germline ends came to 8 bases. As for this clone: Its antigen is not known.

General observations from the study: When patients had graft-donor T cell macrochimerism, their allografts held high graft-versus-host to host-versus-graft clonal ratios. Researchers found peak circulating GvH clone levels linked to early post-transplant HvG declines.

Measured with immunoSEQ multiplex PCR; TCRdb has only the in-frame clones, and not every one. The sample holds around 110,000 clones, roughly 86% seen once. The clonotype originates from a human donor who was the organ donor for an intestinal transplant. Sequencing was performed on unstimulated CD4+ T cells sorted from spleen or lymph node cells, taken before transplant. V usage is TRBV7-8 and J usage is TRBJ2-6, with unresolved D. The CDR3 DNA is TGTGCCAGCAGCTTAGGGGCCCTCGGGGCCAACGTCCTGACTTTC. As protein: CASSLGALGANVLTF.